This T cell receptor beta chain was obtained from a study of molecular identifiers for immune sequencing clone quantification. General observations from the study: Whereas naive cells kept under 1% of molecules in clones above 20 RNA copies, such clones held over 98% in effectors.

Listed TCR primers, together with previously described methods, were used for the bulk TCR libraries. TCRdb called the PCR reads again in MiXCR, with one record for every CDR3 protein. Of some 590,000 distinct CDR3 sequences in the sample, 25% were seen once. Trimming took 2 bases from V and 2 from J, leaving 2 bases between them. This CDR3 has 12 amino acids. Germline loops: CDR1 SEHNR, CDR2 FQNEAQ (reference sequence). Source material for naive CD8 libraries was roughly 18,000 to 1,000,000 sorted cells, with 10%, 30% or 50% RNA. This clonotype was observed many times. What it binds is unknown. The chain links TRBV7-9 to TRBJ2-3; D not resolved. The material sequenced was naive CD8+ T cells from blood, with Jurkat cell RNA spiked in. Subset here: FACS-sorted CD8+CD4-CCR7+CD45RA+ naive T cells. The sequence was collected from a human donor in good health. Some libraries in this study had Jurkat cell RNA spiked in. In DNA form, the CDR3 reads TGTGCCAGCAGCTTATTCACAGATACGCAGTATTTT. It yields the protein CASSLFTDTQYF.